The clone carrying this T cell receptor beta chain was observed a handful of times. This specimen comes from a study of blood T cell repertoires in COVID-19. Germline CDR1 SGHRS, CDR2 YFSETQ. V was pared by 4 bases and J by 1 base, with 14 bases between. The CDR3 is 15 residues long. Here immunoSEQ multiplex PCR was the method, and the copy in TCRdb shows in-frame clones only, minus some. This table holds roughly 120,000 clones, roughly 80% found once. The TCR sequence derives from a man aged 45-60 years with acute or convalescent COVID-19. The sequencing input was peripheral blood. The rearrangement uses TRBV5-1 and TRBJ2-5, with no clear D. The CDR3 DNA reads TGCGCCAGCAGCATCACACCCCAAAGCCAAGAGACCCAGTACTTC. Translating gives CASSITPQSQETQYF.